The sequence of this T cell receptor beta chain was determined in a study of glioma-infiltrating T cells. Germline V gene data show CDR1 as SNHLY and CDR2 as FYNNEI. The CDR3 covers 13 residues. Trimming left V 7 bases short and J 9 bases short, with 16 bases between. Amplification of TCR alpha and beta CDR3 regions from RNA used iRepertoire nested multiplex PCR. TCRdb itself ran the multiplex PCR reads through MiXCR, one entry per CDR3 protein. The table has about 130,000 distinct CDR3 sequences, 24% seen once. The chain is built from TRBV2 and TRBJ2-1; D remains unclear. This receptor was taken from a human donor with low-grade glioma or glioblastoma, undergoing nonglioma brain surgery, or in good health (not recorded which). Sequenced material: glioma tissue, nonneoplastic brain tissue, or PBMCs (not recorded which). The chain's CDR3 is CASNPSAVGEQFF. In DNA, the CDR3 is TGTGCCAGCAATCCTAGTGCGGTCGGTGAGCAGTTCTTC.